This T cell receptor beta chain is from a study of identical twins. The germline CDR1 and CDR2 sequences are SEHNR and FQNEAQ (reference sequence). J was trimmed by 7 bases and V by 1 base; bases with no gene match: 7. The CDR3 totals 14 residues. This clonotype appeared a few times. The antigen remains unidentified. Unique molecular identifiers were present on the cDNA, which also gained a universal primer site by template switching. TCRdb redid the calling of the 5' RACE reads with MiXCR, one entry per CDR3 protein. The profile shows about 520,000 distinct CDR3 sequences, around 20% of them singletons. Study-wide points: For out-of-frame alpha sequences shared by twins, low generation probability was in excess.

The same data also went into a second study, on T cells expressing NK-cell markers.

The sample was CD4+ T cells sorted from blood. The clonotype was recovered from a woman under 30 in good health. The rearrangement uses TRBV7-9 and TRBJ2-7; 7 nucleotides align to TRBD1. The CDR3 here is CASSLGQGDPEQYF. CDR3 DNA sequence: TGTGCCAGCAGCTTAGGGCAGGGGGACCCAGAGCAGTACTTC.